This TCR beta chain was captured by sequencing in a study of molecular identifiers for immune sequencing clone quantification. On the study more broadly: Five portions were made in replicates from RNA of approximately 22,000 or 94,000 naive CD8 cells, and four underwent sequencing.

Each CDR3 protein is one row after TCRdb ran MiXCR on the PCR reads. The sample includes some 70,000 distinct CDR3 sequences, around 18% of them seen just once. In this sample, this clonotype turned up many times. Its antigen is unknown. Trimming removed 4 bases from V and 2 bases from J; junction bases left unmatched: 9. Germline V gene data show CDR1 as DFQATT and CDR2 as SNEGSKA (reference sequence). This CDR3 is 15 amino acids long. Study conclusions and caveats: Even with more than 950,000 naive cells present, spiked Jurkat TCR RNA from one cell was reportedly detectable. Over 98% of effector molecules, but under 1% in naive cells, were held by clones with more than 20 RNA copies.

V and J are TRBV20-1 and TRBJ2-3; TRBD2 agrees at 7 bases. Sequenced material: naive CD8+ T cells from blood, with Jurkat cell RNA spiked in. Subset in this sample: FACS-sorted CD8+CD4-CCR7+CD45RA+ naive T cells. The receptor's source is a human donor in good health. Some libraries in this study had Jurkat cell RNA spiked in. The CDR3 reads CSAIPLAGLTDTQYF. The CDR3 coding sequence is TGCAGTGCTATCCCTTTAGCGGGCCTCACAGATACGCAGTATTTT.